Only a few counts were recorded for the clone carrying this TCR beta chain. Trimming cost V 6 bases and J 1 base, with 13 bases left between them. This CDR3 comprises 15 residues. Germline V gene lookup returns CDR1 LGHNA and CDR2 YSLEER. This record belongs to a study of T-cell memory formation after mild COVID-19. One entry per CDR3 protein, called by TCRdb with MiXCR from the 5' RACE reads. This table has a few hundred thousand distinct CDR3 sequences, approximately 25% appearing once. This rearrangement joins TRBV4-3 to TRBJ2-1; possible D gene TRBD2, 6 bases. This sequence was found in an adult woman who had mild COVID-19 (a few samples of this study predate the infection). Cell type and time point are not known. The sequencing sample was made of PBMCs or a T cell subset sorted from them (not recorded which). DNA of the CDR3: TGCGCCAGCAGTGGAGGAGGGACGTCCTACAATGAGCAGTTCTTC. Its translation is CASSGGGTSYNEQFF.